This T cell receptor (beta chain) was captured by sequencing in a study of T cell repertoires in cytomegalovirus infection. On the study more broadly: A matching HLA type, together with CMV infection, was signaled by public TCR beta signatures. Regarding the study as a whole: Cumulated frequencies of public TCR beta families served to identify carriers of CMV plus the relevant HLA. In two of eight donors, the top clonotype was HLA-C-restricted CMV-specific.

Unmatched junction bases numbered 5, after V lost 4 bases and J lost 9 bases. The germline CDR1 and CDR2 sequences are MNHNS and SASEGT. The CDR3 length is 14 residues. TCRdb used MiXCR to reprocess the reads, holding one entry per CDR3 protein. The data hold almost 500,000 distinct CDR3 sequences, with approximately 10% observed a single time. This clonotype has a count of ten or more. Its antigen is not known. The V gene is TRBV6-1, the J gene TRBJ2-1; 11 positions agree with TRBD2. The source material was PBMCs. The receptor's source is a human donor in good health (CMV status not recorded). Some clones in this sample may be carry-over from other donors' samples. The CDR3 DNA follows: TGTGCCAGCAGTGTTAGCGGGGGGGCAATTGAGCAGTTCTTC. This translates into CASSVSGGAIEQFF.